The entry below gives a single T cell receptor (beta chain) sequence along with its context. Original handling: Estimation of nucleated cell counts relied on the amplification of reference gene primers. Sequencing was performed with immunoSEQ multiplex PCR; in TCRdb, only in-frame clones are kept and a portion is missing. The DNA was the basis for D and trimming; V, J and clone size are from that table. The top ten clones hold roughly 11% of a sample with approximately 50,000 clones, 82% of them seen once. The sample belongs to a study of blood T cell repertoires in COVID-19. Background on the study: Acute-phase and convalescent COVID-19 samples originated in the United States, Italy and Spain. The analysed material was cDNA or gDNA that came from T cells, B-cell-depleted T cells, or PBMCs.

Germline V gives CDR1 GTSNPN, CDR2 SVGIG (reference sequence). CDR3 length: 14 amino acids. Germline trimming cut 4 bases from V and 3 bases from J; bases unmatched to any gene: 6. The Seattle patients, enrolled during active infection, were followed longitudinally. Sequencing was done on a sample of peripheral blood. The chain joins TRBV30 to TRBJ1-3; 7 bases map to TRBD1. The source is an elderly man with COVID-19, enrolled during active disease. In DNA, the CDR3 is TGTGCCTGGACAACAGGGGAGGATGGAAACACCATATATTTT. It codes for CAWTTGEDGNTIYF.